The rows below give T cell receptor beta chains drawn from one sample of a study of cytomegalovirus exposure and HLA in healthy donors. Libraries were prepared by immunoSEQ multiplex PCR; TCRdb keeps only in-frame clonotypes and omits some of them. The table records around 130,000 clones, 65% to 80% of them present only once. Material: PBMCs. The receptors here all came from a woman under 30 in good health and CMV-seronegative. The CDR3 runs from the conserved cysteine through the conserved F or W. The D gene is left open where the match is weak. For some rows the clone size is stated as once, few or many, or as a class when expanded; others skip it.

V	size	D	J	DNA	CDR3
TRBV21-1	few	-	TRBJ1-1	TGTGCCAGCAAGATCACGGGGACAAGGAACACTGAAGCTTTCTTT	CASKITGTRNTEAFF
TRBV5-4	-	TRBD1	TRBJ1-2	TGTGCCAGCAGCCATATCGCCCGGGACAGGGATCATGGCTACACCTTC	CASSHIARDRDHGYTF
TRBV5-4	-	-	TRBJ2-5	TGTGCCAGCAGCTCATCCCCGGGAGCCCCGGGTGAGACCCAGTACTTC	CASSSSPGAPGETQYF
TRBV7-9	-	-	TRBJ2-1	TGTGCCAGCAGCTATCCGGAGGGCCTTAGGAATGAGCAGTTCTTC	CASSYPEGLRNEQFF
TRBV29-1	-	TRBD1	TRBJ2-7	TGCAGCGCATGGACAGGGGGTCGGTACGAGCAGTACTTC	CSAWTGGRYEQYF
TRBV27	-	TRBD1	TRBJ2-7	TGTGCCAGCAGGACAGGGGGCTCCTACGAGCAGTACTTC	CASRTGGSYEQYF
TRBV14	-	TRBD1	TRBJ1-1	TGTGCCAGCAGCCAAGTTTCGACAGGGACGACGGAAGCTTTCTTT	CASSQVSTGTTEAFF
TRBV19	-	TRBD2	TRBJ2-2	TGTGCCAGTAGTATACGGGGGAGGGGGAACACCGGGGAGCTGTTTTTT	CASSIRGRGNTGELFF
TRBV30	once	TRBD2	TRBJ2-1	TGTGCCTGGAGTGGTCTTAGCGGGTTTAACAATGAGCAGTTCTTC	CAWSGLSGFNNEQFF
TRBV5-6	once	TRBD2	TRBJ2-1	TGTGCCAGCAGCTATACTAGCGCGAGCCACAATGAGCAGTTCTTC	CASSYTSASHNEQFF
TRBV11-2	few	-	TRBJ1-5	TGTGCCAGCAGCTTAGATCGGTATAGCAATCAGCCCCAGCATTTT	CASSLDRYSNQPQHF
TRBV19	-	TRBD1	TRBJ1-5	TGTGCCAGTAGTATAGAATACGGACAGGGGAATCAGCCCCAGCATTTT	CASSIEYGQGNQPQHF
TRBV2	few	TRBD2	TRBJ2-7	TGTGCCAGCAGACCCGGGACTAGCTACGAGCAGTACTTC	CASRPGTSYEQYF
TRBV11-3	-	TRBD2	TRBJ2-1	TGTGCCAGCAGCCCCGGGTTAGCGGGATTCAATGAGCAGTTCTTC	CASSPGLAGFNEQFF
TRBV11-3	-	-	TRBJ2-5	TGTGCCAGCAGCTGGGCGGGACAGAGTCAAGAGACCCAGTACTTC	CASSWAGQSQETQYF
TRBV7-9	-	-	TRBJ1-1	TGTGCCAGCAGCTCGGGAGCCCTTGGGGCTTTCTTT	CASSSGALGAFF
TRBV7-2	-	TRBD2	TRBJ2-7	TGTGCCAGCACCAAGATAGCGGGTTCCTACGAGCAGTACTTC	CASTKIAGSYEQYF
TRBV4-2	few	TRBD2	TRBJ2-7	TGTGCCAGCAGCAGGACTAGTTCTACCAACTACGAGCAGTACTTC	CASSRTSSTNYEQYF
TRBV30	-	-	TRBJ1-2	TGTGCCTGGAGTGTACTAAGAGGGCCCCCTGGGAATGGCTACACCTTC	CAWSVLRGPPGNGYTF
TRBV4-1	-	-	TRBJ2-7	TGCGCCAGCAGCTATCCGGGACATCTTTACGAGCAGTACTTC	CASSYPGHLYEQYF
TRBV18	-	-	TRBJ2-2	TGTGCCAGCTCACCTGACAGCTTCGCGAACACCGGGGAGCTGTTTTTT	CASSPDSFANTGELFF
TRBV14	-	-	TRBJ2-1	TGTGCCAGCACCTCTGAGGTGTCCTCCTACAATGAGCAGTTCTTC	CASTSEVSSYNEQFF
TRBV18	-	TRBD2	TRBJ2-5	TGTGCCAGCTCACCACCAAGCGGGACCGAAGAGACCCAGTACTTC	CASSPPSGTEETQYF
TRBV10-1	-	-	TRBJ2-5	TGCGCCAGCAGTGGGTCGGGAGCTGGGACCCAGTACTTC	CASSGSGAGTQYF
TRBV5-1	-	TRBD2	TRBJ2-3	TGCGCCAGCACCATGGGTACGGGAGGGTTGGCAGATACGCAGTATTTT	CASTMGTGGLADTQYF
TRBV19	-	TRBD2	TRBJ2-2	TGTGCCAGTAGTATAGACCGGACTAGCGGGATAAGCGGGGAGCTGTTTTTT	CASSIDRTSGISGELFF
TRBV27	once	-	TRBJ1-1	TGTGCCAGCAGTTTATTCAGATCCAACCTTTCTTTCTTT	CASSLFRSNLSFF
TRBV5-1	-	-	TRBJ2-6	TGCGCCACCTCCGAGGACACTGGGGCCAACGTCCTGACTTTC	CATSEDTGANVLTF
TRBV5-4	-	-	TRBJ1-1	TGTGCCAGCAGCTCGCTTTTAGATATTGAAGCTTTCTTT	CASSSLLDIEAFF
TRBV6-6	-	-	TRBJ1-2	TGTGCCAGCAGAACAGGGAATGGCTACACCTTC	CASRTGNGYTF
TRBV25-1	-	-	TRBJ1-1	TGTGCCAGCAGTGCTGCGCGGGGGGAGGGGGGCACTGAAGCTTTCTTT	CASSAARGEGGTEAFF
TRBV6-1	-	-	TRBJ1-2	TGTGCCAGCAGTGAAGAGGCGGGCCACTATGGCTACACCTTC	CASSEEAGHYGYTF
TRBV5-4	-	TRBD2	TRBJ2-3	TGTGCCAGCAGCTTGGGAGCGGGGGGGGCCACAGATACGCAGTATTTT	CASSLGAGGATDTQYF
TRBV7-2	-	TRBD2	TRBJ2-7	TGTGCCAGCAGCCCCAGAGGACTAGCGGGAGTTGACGAGCAGTACTTC	CASSPRGLAGVDEQYF
TRBV29-1	-	-	TRBJ1-3	TGCAGCGTTGAGAGGCAGTCTGAGGCGTGGAGAAACACCATATATTTT	CSVERQSEAWRNTIYF
TRBV5-4	-	-	TRBJ2-2	TGTGCCAGCAGCTTGGAATCCAGGGTTGACGGGGAGCTGTTTTTT	CASSLESRVDGELFF
TRBV7-8	-	-	TRBJ2-3	TGTGCCAGCAGCTCGGTCCGCGGAACAGATACGCAGTATTTT	CASSSVRGTDTQYF
TRBV27	-	-	TRBJ2-1	TGTGCCAGCAGTTTATTTCGTCCTGCGGCACGCTTTGTTGGGGAGCAGTTCTTC	CASSLFRPAARFVGEQFF
TRBV5-6	-	-	TRBJ1-2	TGTGCCAGCAGCCGCCGGGTCGTGACAGATGGCTACACCTTC	CASSRRVVTDGYTF
TRBV6-1	-	-	TRBJ2-3	TGTGCCAGCAGTGACACAGCAGCCACAGATACGCAGTATTTT	CASSDTAATDTQYF
TRBV6-1	-	TRBD1	TRBJ2-7	TGTGCCAGCGGGACAGGGAACTCCTACGAGCAGTACTTC	CASGTGNSYEQYF
TRBV15	-	-	TRBJ1-1	TGTGCCACCAGCAGGGCCACAGGGATCTTAACGAACACTGAAGCTTTCTTT	CATSRATGILTNTEAFF
TRBV5-6	-	-	TRBJ1-3	TGTGCCAGCAGGACAGCGGGCTCTGGAAACACCATATATTTT	CASRTAGSGNTIYF
TRBV5-1	-	TRBD1	TRBJ2-7	TGCGCCAGCAGCTTGAGTCAGGGGGCGCTGGGCTACGAGCAGTACTTC	CASSLSQGALGYEQYF
TRBV4-1	-	-	TRBJ2-1	TGCGCCAGCAGCCAACCCCGGGGAGCCAATGAGCAGTTCTTC	CASSQPRGANEQFF
TRBV6-5	-	TRBD2	TRBJ2-1	TGTGCCAGCAGGCGACCGGGAGGGGCAGGTGAGCAGTTCTTC	CASRRPGGAGEQFF
TRBV5-5	-	TRBD1	TRBJ2-7	TGTGCCAGCAGCGTGGGACAGGGTGTCTACGAGCAGTACTTC	CASSVGQGVYEQYF
TRBV5-6	-	TRBD1	TRBJ1-1	TGTGCCAGCAGCCGGGGACAGGCGGACACTGAAGCTTTCTTT	CASSRGQADTEAFF
TRBV4-2	-	-	TRBJ1-4	TGTGCCAGCAGCCAAGCACAGGGCCGCCGCGCAACTAATGAAAAACTGTTTTTT	CASSQAQGRRATNEKLFF
TRBV18	-	TRBD1	TRBJ2-1	TGTGCCAGCTCACCGACCGGGACAGGGAGATACAATGAGCAGTTCTTC	CASSPTGTGRYNEQFF
TRBV5-1	-	TRBD1	TRBJ2-5	TGCGCCAGCAGCGGACAGGGGCTGGGGCAAGAGACCCAGTACTTC	CASSGQGLGQETQYF
TRBV4-1	-	-	TRBJ1-3	TGCGCCAGCTCTCTTCAGGGAAGGTCTGGAAACACCATATATTTT	CASSLQGRSGNTIYF
TRBV29-1	-	TRBD2	TRBJ2-1	TGCAGCACAACCGGGACTAGCGGGAATAATGAGCAGTTCTTC	CSTTGTSGNNEQFF